The clone carrying this T cell receptor beta chain was seen more than once but under ten times. Its specificity is not known. The data stem from a study of T cells in localized non-small cell lung cancer. This CDR3 contains 15 residues. Germline CDR1 SSHAT, CDR2 FNYEAQ (reference sequence). The V end lost 6 bases, the J end lost 2 bases, and 14 bases lay between the germline ends. The assay was immunoSEQ multiplex PCR, and TCRdb's table has in-frame clones only and misses some. The data contain 25,000 to 35,000 clones, roughly 87% of them seen just once; the ten biggest clones take up 6.5% to 8%. Study-wide results and limits: Appearances in adjacent lung were noted for a median 57 of the top 100 tumor clones.

V and J are TRBV7-7 and TRBJ2-1; a possible D gene is TRBD2 (5 bases). The sequence was collected from an older male donor with stage I lung adenocarcinoma. The input for sequencing was peripheral blood, taken before any cancer treatment. The CDR3 region is CASSPSGATYNEQFF. In nucleotides, the CDR3 is TGTGCCAGCAGTCCGAGCGGAGCGACCTACAATGAGCAGTTCTTC.